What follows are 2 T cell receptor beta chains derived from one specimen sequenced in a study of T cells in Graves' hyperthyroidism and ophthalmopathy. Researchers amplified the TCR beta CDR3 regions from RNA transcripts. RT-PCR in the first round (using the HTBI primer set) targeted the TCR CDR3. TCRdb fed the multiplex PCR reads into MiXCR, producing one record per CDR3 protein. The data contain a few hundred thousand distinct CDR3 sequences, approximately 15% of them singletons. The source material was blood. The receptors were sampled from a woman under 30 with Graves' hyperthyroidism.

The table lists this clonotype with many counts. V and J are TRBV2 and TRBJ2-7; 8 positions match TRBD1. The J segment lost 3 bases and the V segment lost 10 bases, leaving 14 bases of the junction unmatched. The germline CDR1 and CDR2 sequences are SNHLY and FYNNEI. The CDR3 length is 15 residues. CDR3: CANGAGGYVDYEQYF. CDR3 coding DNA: TGTGCCAACGGGGCAGGGGGCTACGTGGACTACGAGCAGTACTTC.

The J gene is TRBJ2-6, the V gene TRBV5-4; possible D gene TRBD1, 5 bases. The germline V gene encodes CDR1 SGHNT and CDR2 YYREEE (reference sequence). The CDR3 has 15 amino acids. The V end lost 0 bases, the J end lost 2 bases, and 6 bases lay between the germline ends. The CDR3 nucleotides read TGTGCCAGCAGCTTGGTGACAGCTGGGGCCAACGTCCTGACTTTC. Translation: CASSLVTAGANVLTF.